This T cell receptor beta chain was sequenced during a study of control samples from healthy donors and cancer patients. CDR3 length equals 13 residues. V gave up 5 bases and J gave up 7 bases; unmatched junction bases: 5. Germline CDR1 GTSNPN, CDR2 SVGIG (reference sequence). This clone was recorded only once. Some clones are missing from TCRdb's copy, which holds only in-frame ones; the method was immunoSEQ multiplex PCR. The data hold about 160,000 clones, with approximately 96% observed a single time. The V and J genes are TRBV30 and TRBJ1-6; 7 bases align to TRBD1. The clonotype originates from a woman under 40 in good health. The sequencing sample was made of blood. The CDR3 coding sequence is TGTGCCTGGCGGGACAGAACAAATTCACCCCTCCACTTT. The encoded protein is CAWRDRTNSPLHF.